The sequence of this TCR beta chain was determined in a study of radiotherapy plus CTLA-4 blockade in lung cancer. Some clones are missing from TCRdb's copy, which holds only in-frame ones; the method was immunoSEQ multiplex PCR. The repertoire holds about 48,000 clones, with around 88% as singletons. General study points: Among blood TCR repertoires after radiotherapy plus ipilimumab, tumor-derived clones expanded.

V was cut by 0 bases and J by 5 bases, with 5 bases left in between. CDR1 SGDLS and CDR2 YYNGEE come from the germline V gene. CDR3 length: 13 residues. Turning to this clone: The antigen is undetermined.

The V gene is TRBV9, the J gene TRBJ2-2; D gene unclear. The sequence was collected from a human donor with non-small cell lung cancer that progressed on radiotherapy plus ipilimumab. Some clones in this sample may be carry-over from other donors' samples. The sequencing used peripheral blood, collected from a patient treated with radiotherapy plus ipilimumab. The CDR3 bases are TGTGCCAGCAGCGTAGTACATACCGGGGAGCTGTTTTTT. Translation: CASSVVHTGELFF.